This entry lists 19 T cell receptor beta chains sequenced from one sample in a study of CD8+CD57+ T cells in acquired aplastic anemia. The TCR beta profiling, which covered VDJ combination and CDR3 sequence, was carried out using genomic DNA as the template. MiXCR, applied by TCRdb to the reads, yields one record per CDR3 protein. The sample includes about 180,000 distinct CDR3 sequences, 35% to 50% of them seen just once. The sample taken for sequencing was sorted CD4+, CD8+, or CD8+CD57+ T cells (not recorded which) from PBMCs. The receptor source for this set is a human donor in good health.

This clonotype was detected many times. The chain carries TRBV20-1 and TRBJ2-3; no clear D. The V end lost 3 bases, the J end lost 4 bases, and 14 bases lay between the germline ends. This CDR3 region has 14 residues. The germline CDR1 and CDR2 sequences are DFQATT and SNEGSKA (reference sequence). The CDR3 sequence is CSASLGSRADTQYF. The CDR3 DNA sequence: TGCAGTGCTAGCCTGGGGTCTAGGGCAGATACGCAGTATTTT.

The J gene is TRBJ1-5, the V gene TRBV6-1; 10 nucleotides match TRBD1. The V gene's germline CDR1 is MNHNS and CDR2 SASEGT. The CDR3 length is 17 residues. The V and J ends lost 6 bases and 6 bases, in that order; junction bases with no gene match: 14. CDR3 amino acids: CASSQTLSRTGGQPQHF. CDR3 coding DNA: TGTGCCAGCAGCCAAACTCTGTCCCGGACAGGGGGTCAGCCCCAGCATTTT.

This clonotype occurred a few times. The chain employs TRBV20-1 and TRBJ1-1, with D perhaps matching TRBD1 (5 bases). The CDR3 is 16 amino acids. V was shortened by 0 bases and J by 0 bases, with 14 bases between the two germline ends. The germline CDR1 and CDR2 sequences are DFQATT and SNEGSKA (reference sequence). CDR3 loop: CSARDTRTTMNTEAFF. The CDR3, as DNA: TGCAGTGCTAGAGATACGAGGACAACCATGAACACTGAAGCTTTCTTT.

The CDR3 reads CASSRVGANEQFF. The CDR3 DNA follows: TGTGCCAGCAGTAGGGTTGGGGCGAATGAGCAGTTCTTC. The chain links TRBV7-3 to TRBJ2-1, with D perhaps matching TRBD1 (5 bases). V was pared by 6 bases and J by 7 bases, with 13 bases between. The CDR3 consists of 13 residues. Germline V gene sequence: CDR1 SGHTA, CDR2 FQGTGA.

The chain is built from TRBV20-1 and TRBJ1-6; D ambiguous. V was clipped by 3 bases and J by 5 bases, with 11 bases between them. The CDR3 consists of 14 residues. Germline V gene data show CDR1 as DFQATT and CDR2 as SNEGSKA (reference sequence). CDR3 in DNA: TGCAGTGCTAGTAGGGTGTCGGATAATTCACCCCTCCACTTT. This translates into CSASRVSDNSPLHF.

This clonotype was recorded at least ten times. V is TRBV19 and J is TRBJ1-5, with D hard to call. The germline V gene has CDR1 LNHDA and CDR2 SQIVND (reference sequence). The CDR3 totals 17 residues. With 4 bases removed from V and 2 bases from J, the gap between germline ends came to 18 bases. The CDR3 spells CASSKRAELRGNQPQHF. CDR3 coding DNA: TGTGCCAGTAGTAAAAGGGCGGAGCTTAGGGGCAATCAGCCCCAGCATTTT.

This clonotype was seen repeatedly, ten times or more. The chain uses TRBV14 and TRBJ2-5; D ambiguous. The CDR3 extends over 13 amino acids. The V gene lost 1 base and the J gene lost 9 bases, with 12 bases spanning the gap. The V gene's germline CDR1 is SGHDN and CDR2 FVKESK. The CDR3 DNA follows: TGTGCCAGCAGCCAAGTAGAAGGCCTGTCCCAGTACTTC. This sequence encodes CASSQVEGLSQYF.

This clonotype was picked up many times. The rearrangement joins TRBV14 to TRBJ2-3; 8 bases map to TRBD2. The length of the CDR3 is 16 residues. The ends lost 4 bases at V and 10 bases at J; junction bases unmatched: 16. The germline CDR1 and CDR2 sequences are SGHDN and FVKESK. The CDR3 DNA sequence: TGTGCCAGCAGCCCGAATAGCGGGGACACTCAAAGGGCGCAGTATTTT. Amino acids: CASSPNSGDTQRAQYF.

The table lists this clonotype with a count of one. This chain uses TRBV20-1 with TRBJ2-1; the match to TRBD2 covers 10 bases. There are 15 residues in the CDR3. Germline assignment: CDR1 DFQATT and CDR2 SNEGSKA (reference sequence). The J segment lost 5 bases and the V segment lost 4 bases, leaving 8 bases of the junction unmatched. DNA for the CDR3: TGCAGTGCTAACCCCGGGACTAGCGCCAACAATGAGCAGTTCTTC. This sequence encodes CSANPGTSANNEQFF.

J is TRBJ2-5 and V is TRBV11-1; 8 bases are a match to TRBD2. V lost 7 bases to trimming and J lost 7 bases; unmatched junction nucleotides: 8. Germline V gene lookup returns CDR1 SGHAT and CDR2 FQDESV (reference sequence). The CDR3 runs 13 residues. The CDR3 loop reads CASNGGAGGTQYF. The CDR3 DNA reads TGTGCCAGCAACGGGGGGGCCGGAGGGACCCAGTACTTC.

The chain employs TRBV24-1 and TRBJ2-3; D call uncertain. V shed 7 bases and J shed 6 bases, with 7 bases lying between them. Germline CDR1 is KGHDR and CDR2 is SFDVKD. The CDR3 length is 11 residues. The CDR3 nucleotides read TGTGCCACCAGCCTAGAGGATACGCAGTATTTT. Translating gives CATSLEDTQYF.

This clonotype has ten or more counts. The chain employs TRBV6-1 and TRBJ1-2, with D hard to call. Trimming took 6 bases from V and 2 from J, leaving 13 bases between them. Germline-derived CDR1 and CDR2 are MNHNS and SASEGT. The length of the CDR3 is 14 residues. CDR3 DNA: TGTGCCAGCAGCTTATTAGAGGGAAACTATGGCTACACCTTC. Its translation is CASSLLEGNYGYTF.

This clonotype has a handful of counts. This rearrangement joins TRBV20-1 to TRBJ1-5; TRBD1 aligns across 7 bases. The CDR3 spans 14 residues. Per the germline V gene, CDR1 is DFQATT and CDR2 is SNEGSKA (reference sequence). V was pared by 5 bases and J by 6 bases, with 10 bases of the junction left unmatched. The CDR3 is CSAWTGSEFQPQHF. In DNA, the CDR3 is TGCAGTGCTTGGACAGGTAGCGAATTTCAGCCCCAGCATTTT.

The rearrangement joins TRBV10-2 to TRBJ2-5; 10 bases are shared with TRBD1. V gave up 3 bases and J gave up 5 bases; unmatched junction bases: 6. CDR1 and CDR2 (germline): WSHSY, SAAADI. CDR3 size: 15 residues. CDR3 nucleotides: TGCGCCAGCAGTGACATGACAGGGGGCAGGGAGACCCAGTACTTC. Translated: CASSDMTGGRETQYF.

This clonotype appeared many times. The chain joins TRBV20-1 to TRBJ2-4, with D tentatively TRBD1 (6 bases). Deletions cut 3 bases from V and 7 bases from J, with 13 bases between. The germline CDR1 and CDR2 sequences are DFQATT and SNEGSKA (reference sequence). The CDR3 extends over 13 amino acids. CDR3 DNA sequence: TGCAGTGCTAGGAACAGGGAGAGGAACATTCAGTACTTC. Protein sequence: CSARNRERNIQYF.

The chain joins TRBV10-2 to TRBJ2-7; D not resolved. Trimming removed 2 bases at V and 3 bases at J, with 17 bases between. Germline values: CDR1 WSHSY, CDR2 SAAADI. The CDR3 extends over 16 amino acids. The CDR3 DNA reads TGCGCCAGCAGTGAGAGAGTTGTTTCCCCCCGCTACGAGCAGTACTTC. The encoded protein is CASSERVVSPRYEQYF.

Note on this clonotype: This could be a read error, since a much larger clone is one nucleotide away. The rearrangement uses TRBV12-3 or TRBV12-4 and TRBJ2-1; 9 bases are shared with TRBD1. The CDR3 runs 16 residues. The V segment lost 3 bases and the J segment 3 bases; nucleotides outside the gene matches: 6. The CDR3 sequence is CASSFGTGTSYNEQFF. CDR3 nucleotides: TGTGCCAGCAGTTTCGGGACAGGGACGAGCTACAATGAGCAGTTCTTC.

The chain uses TRBV12-3 or TRBV12-4 and TRBJ1-4, with 8 bases matching TRBD1. V shed 6 bases and J 8 bases; nucleotides not matched to a gene: 20. The CDR3 covers 18 residues. CDR3 region: CASSPGWGTGLSREKLFF. CDR3 nucleotide sequence: TGTGCCAGCAGCCCTGGATGGGGGACAGGCCTTTCGCGGGAAAAACTGTTTTTT.

The chain is built from TRBV7-9 and TRBJ2-7, with D perhaps matching TRBD1 (7 bases). Trimming stripped 0 bases from V and 7 bases from J, with 13 bases between. The CDR3 has 14 amino acids. Germline lookup yields CDR1 SEHNR and CDR2 FQNEAQ (reference sequence). CDR3 in DNA: TGTGCCAGCAGCTTAGCCAGGGGGGCTAGAGAGCAGTACTTC. Translation gives CASSLARGAREQYF.